One T cell receptor (beta chain) is described in this entry. The antigen is not known. Sequencing used cDNA as its template, made by extracting RNA and reverse transcribing it. Here immunoSEQ multiplex PCR was the method, and the copy in TCRdb shows in-frame clones only, minus some. The sample includes roughly 250,000 clones, roughly two thirds of them seen just once. This specimen belongs to a study of CD8+ T cells in alopecia areata. Study summary: Treated individuals took tofacitinib by mouth, 5 to 10 mg twice daily. Study-level findings and limits: Alopecia totalis/universalis scalp especially showed more expanded CD8+ clones than normal scalp.

Cell sorting was applied to PBMCs, and CD4+ and CD8+ T cells were collected. This TCR came from a human donor with alopecia areata. The sample consisted of CD4+ T cells sorted from blood, taken at week 0.

CDR3 residues: CASSYRDRRETQYF. The CDR3 DNA is TGTGCCAGCAGTTACAGGGATCGGAGGGAGACCCAGTACTTC. J is TRBJ2-5 and V is TRBV27; possible D gene TRBD1, 6 bases. CDR3 length: 14 residues. Germline V gene data show CDR1 as MNHEY and CDR2 as SMNVEV (reference sequence). V gave up 4 bases and J gave up 5 bases, with 14 bases separating them.